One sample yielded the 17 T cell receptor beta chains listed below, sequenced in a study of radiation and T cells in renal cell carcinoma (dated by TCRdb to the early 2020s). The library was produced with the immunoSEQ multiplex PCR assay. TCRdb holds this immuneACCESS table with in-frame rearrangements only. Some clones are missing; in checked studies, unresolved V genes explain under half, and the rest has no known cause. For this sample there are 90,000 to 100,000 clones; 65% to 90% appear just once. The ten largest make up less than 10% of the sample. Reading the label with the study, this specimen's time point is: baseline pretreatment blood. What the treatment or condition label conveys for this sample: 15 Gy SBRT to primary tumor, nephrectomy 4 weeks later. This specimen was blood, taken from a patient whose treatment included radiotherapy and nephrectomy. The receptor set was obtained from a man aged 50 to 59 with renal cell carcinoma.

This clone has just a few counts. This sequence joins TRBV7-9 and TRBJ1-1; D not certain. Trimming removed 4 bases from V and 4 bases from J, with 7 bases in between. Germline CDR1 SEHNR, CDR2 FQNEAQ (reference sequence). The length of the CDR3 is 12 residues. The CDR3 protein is CASSSMSTEAFF. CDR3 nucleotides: TGTGCCAGCAGCTCCATGAGCACTGAAGCTTTCTTT.

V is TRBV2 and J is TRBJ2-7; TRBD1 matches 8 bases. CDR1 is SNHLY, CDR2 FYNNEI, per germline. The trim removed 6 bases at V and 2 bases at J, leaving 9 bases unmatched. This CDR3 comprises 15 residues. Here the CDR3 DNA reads TGTGCCAGCAGGGATGGACAGGGAGGACCCTACGAGCAGTACTTC. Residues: CASRDGQGGPYEQYF.

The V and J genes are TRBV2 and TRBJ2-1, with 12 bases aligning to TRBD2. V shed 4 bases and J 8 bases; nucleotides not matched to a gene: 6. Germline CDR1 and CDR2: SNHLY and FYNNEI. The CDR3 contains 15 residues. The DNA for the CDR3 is TGTGCCAGCAGTGGGACTAGCGGGGCCTCCTATGAGCAGTTCTTC. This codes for CASSGTSGASYEQFF.

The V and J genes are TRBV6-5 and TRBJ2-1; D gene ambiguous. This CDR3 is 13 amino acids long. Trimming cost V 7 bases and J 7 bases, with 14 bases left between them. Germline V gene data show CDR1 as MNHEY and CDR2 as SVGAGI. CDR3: CASTAPGRNEQFF. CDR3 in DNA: TGTGCCAGCACGGCACCGGGCCGAAATGAGCAGTTCTTC.

The chain's CDR3 is CASSTSRFRETQYF. CDR3 sequence (DNA): TGTGCCAGCAGTACCTCCCGGTTTCGCGAGACCCAGTACTTC. This chain uses TRBV27 with TRBJ2-5; D ambiguous. The ends were cut back, 5 bases at V and 5 bases at J, with 15 bases in the middle. Germline assignment: CDR1 MNHEY and CDR2 SMNVEV (reference sequence). There are 14 residues in the CDR3.

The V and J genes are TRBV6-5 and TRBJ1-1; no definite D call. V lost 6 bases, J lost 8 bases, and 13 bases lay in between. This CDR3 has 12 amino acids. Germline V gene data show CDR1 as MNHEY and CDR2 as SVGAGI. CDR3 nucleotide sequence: TGTGCCAGCAGGGGTGACCGGAGCGAAGCTTTCTTT. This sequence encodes CASRGDRSEAFF.

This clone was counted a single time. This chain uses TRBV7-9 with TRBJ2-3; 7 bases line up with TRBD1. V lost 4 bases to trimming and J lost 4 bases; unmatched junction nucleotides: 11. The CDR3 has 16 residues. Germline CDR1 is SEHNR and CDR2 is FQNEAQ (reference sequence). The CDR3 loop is CASSSRHRGSADTQYF. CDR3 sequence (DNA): TGTGCCAGCAGCTCCCGGCACAGGGGAAGTGCAGATACGCAGTATTTT.

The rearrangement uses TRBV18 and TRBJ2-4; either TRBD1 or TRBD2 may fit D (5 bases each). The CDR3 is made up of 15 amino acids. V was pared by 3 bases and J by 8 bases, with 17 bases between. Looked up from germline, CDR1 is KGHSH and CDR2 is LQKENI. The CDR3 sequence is CASSPRDATRDIQYF. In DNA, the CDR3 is TGTGCCAGCTCACCCCGGGACGCTACGAGGGACATTCAGTACTTC.

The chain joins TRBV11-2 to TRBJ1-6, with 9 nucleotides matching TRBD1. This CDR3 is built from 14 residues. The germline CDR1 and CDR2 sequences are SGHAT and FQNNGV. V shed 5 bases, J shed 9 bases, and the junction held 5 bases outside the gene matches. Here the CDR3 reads CASSPGQGSSPLHF. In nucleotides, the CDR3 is TGTGCCAGCAGCCCCGGACAGGGGAGTTCACCCCTCCACTTT.

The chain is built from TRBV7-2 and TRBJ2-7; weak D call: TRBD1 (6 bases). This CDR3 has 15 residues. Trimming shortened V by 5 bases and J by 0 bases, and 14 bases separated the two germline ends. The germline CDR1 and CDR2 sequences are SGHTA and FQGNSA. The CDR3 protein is CASSQQGTDSYEQYF. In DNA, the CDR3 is TGTGCCAGCAGCCAGCAGGGGACGGACTCCTACGAGCAGTACTTC.

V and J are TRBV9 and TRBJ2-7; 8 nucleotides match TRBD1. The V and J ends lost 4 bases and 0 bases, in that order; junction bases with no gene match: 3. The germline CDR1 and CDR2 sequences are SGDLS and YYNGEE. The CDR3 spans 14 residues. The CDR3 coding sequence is TGTGCCAGCAGCTCTGGACAGGGCTCCTACGAGCAGTACTTC. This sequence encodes CASSSGQGSYEQYF.

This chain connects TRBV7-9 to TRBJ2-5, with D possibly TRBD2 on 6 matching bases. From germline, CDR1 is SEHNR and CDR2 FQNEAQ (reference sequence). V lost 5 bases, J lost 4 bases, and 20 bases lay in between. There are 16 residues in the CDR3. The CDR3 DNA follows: TGTGCCAGCAGCCCGCCGGGACCACTAGCTAGAGAGACCCAGTACTTC. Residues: CASSPPGPLARETQYF.

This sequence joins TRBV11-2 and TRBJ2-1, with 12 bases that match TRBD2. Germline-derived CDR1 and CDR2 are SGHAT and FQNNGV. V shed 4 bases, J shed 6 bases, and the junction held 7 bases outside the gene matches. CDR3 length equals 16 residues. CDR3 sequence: CASSSTSGGHFNEQFF. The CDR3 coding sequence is TGTGCCAGCAGCTCGACTAGCGGGGGCCATTTCAATGAGCAGTTCTTC.

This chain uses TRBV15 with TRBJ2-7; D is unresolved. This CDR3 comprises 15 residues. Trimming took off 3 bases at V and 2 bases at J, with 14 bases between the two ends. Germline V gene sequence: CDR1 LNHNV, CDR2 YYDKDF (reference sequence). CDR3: CATSSPDGNTYEQYF. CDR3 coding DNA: TGTGCCACCAGCAGCCCCGACGGAAACACCTACGAGCAGTACTTC.

As DNA, the CDR3 is TGTGCCAGCAGTTTAGGAGGACGGGCCGGAGAGCAGCCCCAGCATTTT. Translated: CASSLGGRAGEQPQHF. The chain is built from TRBV28 and TRBJ1-5; D gene ambiguous. This CDR3 contains 16 residues. Germline V lookup: CDR1 MDHEN, CDR2 SYDVKM. V dropped 2 bases and J dropped 7 bases, with 18 bases sitting between them. Supplemented by reference TRBV28 and TRBJ1-5, the full variable domain reads DVKVTQSSRYLVKRTGEKVFLECVQDMDHENMFWYRQDPGLGLRLIYFSYDVKMKEKGDIPEGYSVSREKKERFSLILESASTNQTSMYLCASSLGGRAGEQPQHFGDGTRLSIL.

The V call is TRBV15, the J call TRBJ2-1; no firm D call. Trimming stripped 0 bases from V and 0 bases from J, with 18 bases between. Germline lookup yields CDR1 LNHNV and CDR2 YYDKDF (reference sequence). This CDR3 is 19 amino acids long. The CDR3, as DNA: TGTGCCACCAGCAGAGAAGGGCTTGATACGCTAAGCTCCTACAATGAGCAGTTCTTC. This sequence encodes CATSREGLDTLSSYNEQFF. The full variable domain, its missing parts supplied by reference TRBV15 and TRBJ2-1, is DAMVIQNPRYQVTQFGKPVTLSCSQTLNHNVMYWYQQKSSQAPKLLFHYYDKDFNNEADTPDNFQSRRPNTSFCFLDIRSPGLGDTAMYLCATSREGLDTLSSYNEQFFGPGTRLTVL.

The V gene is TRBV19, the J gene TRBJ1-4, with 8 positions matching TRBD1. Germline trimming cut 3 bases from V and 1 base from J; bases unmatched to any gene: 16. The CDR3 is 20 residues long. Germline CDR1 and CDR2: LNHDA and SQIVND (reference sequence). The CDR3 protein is CASSILSVTGVIGTNEKLFF. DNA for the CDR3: TGTGCCAGTAGTATCTTGTCTGTGACAGGGGTCATAGGAACTAATGAAAAACTGTTTTTT.